A single sample is the source of the 20 T cell receptor beta chains below, sequenced in a study of STAT5B mutations in CD4+ large granular lymphocyte leukemia. The method was immunoSEQ multiplex PCR; TCRdb's version includes in-frame clones alone and lacks a portion of them. This table holds some 6,000 clones, roughly 73% found once. Material: PBMCs. The receptor source for this set is a man older than 75 with CD4+ T-cell large granular lymphocyte leukemia.

The chain recombines TRBV11-1 with TRBJ1-1; 7 nucleotides align to TRBD1. J gave up 0 bases and V 3 bases, and 4 bases lay outside the gene matches. The CDR3 spans 15 residues. Germline values: CDR1 SGHAT, CDR2 FQDESV (reference sequence). CDR3 sequence reads: CASSFPGQLNTEAFF. The CDR3 DNA is TGTGCCAGCAGCTTTCCGGGACAGTTGAACACTGAAGCTTTCTTT.

The chain recombines TRBV4-1 with TRBJ2-4; D is perhaps TRBD1 (5 bases). CDR1 and CDR2 from the germline V gene are MGHRA and YSYEKL. The CDR3 sequence is 17 residues long. V was trimmed by 1 base and J by 0 bases, leaving 13 bases between them. Here the CDR3 DNA reads TGCGCCAGCAGCCAAGCTGGACAACCAGGAGCCAAAAACATTCAGTACTTC. Its translation: CASSQAGQPGAKNIQYF.

This clone was counted a single time. The CDR3 nucleotides are TGTGCCAGCAGCGAGACCCCGGACAGGGCCTACGAGCAGTACTTC. The encoded protein is CASSETPDRAYEQYF. The gene calls are TRBV9 and TRBJ2-7; 8 bases match TRBD1. Losses at the gene ends were 3 bases for V and 2 bases for J; bases not matched to a gene: 7. The CDR3 is made up of 15 amino acids. Germline CDR1 SGDLS, CDR2 YYNGEE.

This chain links TRBV9 with TRBJ2-7; D is possibly TRBD1 (6 bases). This CDR3 has 14 residues. Trimming cost V 4 bases and J 6 bases, with 17 bases left between them. CDR1 is SGDLS and CDR2 is YYNGEE in the germline V gene. CDR3 residues: CASSPLDSGSEQYF. For the CDR3, the DNA is TGTGCCAGCAGCCCTTTGGACAGTGGATCCGAGCAGTACTTC.

The J gene is TRBJ2-7, the V gene TRBV27, with a weak D call TRBD1 (5 bases). Trimming shortened V by 2 bases and J by 1 base, and 9 bases separated the two germline ends. The CDR3 is 14 residues long. Looked up from germline, CDR1 is MNHEY and CDR2 is SMNVEV (reference sequence). The CDR3 loop is CASSLRRQSYEQYF. The DNA for the CDR3 is TGTGCCAGCAGTTTACGCAGACAGTCCTACGAGCAGTACTTC.

The J gene is TRBJ2-3, the V gene TRBV14; D is undetermined. The CDR3 spans 14 residues. V lost 1 base and J lost 3, with 8 bases in between. The germline V gene has CDR1 SGHDN and CDR2 FVKESK. The CDR3, as DNA: TGTGCCAGCAGCCAAGGGACCCTGACAGATACGCAGTATTTT. It is translated as CASSQGTLTDTQYF.

This sequence joins TRBV7-9 and TRBJ1-2; D might be TRBD1 (6 bases). CDR1 SEHNR and CDR2 FQNEAQ come from the germline V gene (reference sequence). The CDR3 consists of 15 residues. Trimming shortened V by 5 bases and J by 0 bases, and 13 bases separated the two germline ends. In DNA, the CDR3 is TGTGCCAGCAGCCAAGGACAGATAACTAACTATGGCTACACCTTC. Translation: CASSQGQITNYGYTF.

The chain combines TRBV19 with TRBJ1-1; D gene ambiguous. Germline CDR1 is LNHDA and CDR2 is SQIVND (reference sequence). V was shortened by 1 base and J by 4 bases, with 10 bases between the two germline ends. The CDR3 contains 14 residues. CDR3: CASSIAPPGTEAFF. The CDR3 DNA sequence: TGTGCCAGTAGTATAGCCCCGCCGGGCACTGAAGCTTTCTTT.

The CDR3 bases are TGTGCCAGCAGCCGGGACCTTCAGGGAAATGAGCAGTTCTTC. Protein: CASSRDLQGNEQFF. The chain joins TRBV27 to TRBJ2-1, with D perhaps assigned TRBD1 or TRBD2 (5 bases each). Germline V gene sequence: CDR1 MNHEY, CDR2 SMNVEV (reference sequence). V gave up 6 bases and J gave up 7 bases, with 16 bases separating them. The CDR3 runs 14 residues.

The chain recombines TRBV13 with TRBJ1-1; 11 nucleotides agree with TRBD1. V dropped 5 bases and J dropped 4; count of bases not matched to a gene: 15. The CDR3 is 18 residues long. Germline V gives CDR1 PRHDT, CDR2 FYEKMQ (reference sequence). For the CDR3, the DNA is TGTGCCAGCAGCCCAGCGGCCCCGGACAGGGGGCATGGCACTGAAGCTTTCTTT. This encodes CASSPAAPDRGHGTEAFF.

This chain links TRBV11-3 with TRBJ2-5, with 9 bases lining up with TRBD1. CDR1 SGHNT and CDR2 YENEEA come from the germline V gene. The CDR3 sequence is 14 residues long. The trim removed 5 bases at V and 5 bases at J, leaving 6 bases unmatched. The CDR3 nucleotides read TGTGCCAGCAGCGAACAGGGGGCGGGTGAGACCCAGTACTTC. This gives the protein CASSEQGAGETQYF.

The chain combines TRBV13 with TRBJ1-5; weak D call: TRBD1 (6 bases). The germline gives CDR1 PRHDT, CDR2 FYEKMQ (reference sequence). Trimming stripped 5 bases from V and 2 bases from J, with 13 bases between. This CDR3 is 15 amino acids long. CDR3 in DNA: TGTGCCAGCAGCCAGGGGAGGGGAGGCAATCAGCCCCAGCATTTT. Amino acids: CASSQGRGGNQPQHF.

The rearrangement joins TRBV27 to TRBJ1-5; D is ambiguous. Trimming shortened V by 1 base and J by 7 bases, and 17 bases separated the two germline ends. Germline assignment: CDR1 MNHEY and CDR2 SMNVEV (reference sequence). This CDR3 comprises 16 residues. The CDR3 loop is CASSLFTPGPGQPQHF. CDR3 nucleotides: TGTGCCAGCAGTTTATTTACCCCGGGCCCGGGACAGCCCCAGCATTTT.

The rearrangement links TRBV4-1 to TRBJ2-1; TRBD2 aligns across 9 bases. In germline, CDR1 is MGHRA, CDR2 YSYEKL. V lost 0 bases to trimming and J lost 7 bases; unmatched junction nucleotides: 7. CDR3 length: 16 residues. The CDR3 reads CASSQEIAGAYNEQFF. The CDR3 DNA sequence: TGCGCCAGCAGCCAAGAAATAGCGGGAGCGTATAATGAGCAGTTCTTC.

Sample share makes this clone hyperexpanded. This rearrangement joins TRBV6-6 to TRBJ1-5; possibly TRBD1 for D (5 bases). Trimming left V 2 bases short and J 0 bases short, with 11 bases between. This CDR3 contains 16 residues. Germline CDR1 and CDR2: MNHNY and SVGAGI (reference sequence). CDR3 in amino acids: CASSYPGGSSNQPQHF. The DNA for the CDR3 is TGTGCCAGCAGTTACCCGGGGGGGAGTAGCAATCAGCCCCAGCATTTT.

To note about this clone: Different DNA sequences within this sample yield the same CDR3. The rearrangement uses TRBV11-2 and TRBJ2-3; 8 bases line up with TRBD2. V trimming: 5 bases; J trimming: 7 bases; junction bases outside the gene matches: 14. Germline assignment: CDR1 SGHAT and CDR2 FQNNGV. The CDR3 length is 16 residues. The CDR3 is CASSLSGTSGEYTQYF. DNA for the CDR3: TGTGCCAGCAGCCTCTCTGGAACTAGCGGAGAGTATACGCAGTATTTT.

The chain couples TRBV10-2 to TRBJ2-6, with TRBD2 identical over 7 bases. Trimming at V came to 2 bases and at J to 0 bases, leaving 10 bases not matched to a gene. This CDR3 region has 19 residues. CDR1 is WSHSY and CDR2 is SAAADI in the germline V gene. In DNA form, the CDR3 reads TGCGCCAGCAGTGAGACCCCTGGGGCGGGGGACTCTGGGGCCAACGTCCTGACTTTC. Amino acid sequence: CASSETPGAGDSGANVLTF.

The sample holds a few counts of this clone. The chain combines TRBV9 with TRBJ2-7; no definite D call. With 0 bases removed from V and 0 bases from J, the gap between germline ends came to 10 bases. From germline, CDR1 is SGDLS and CDR2 YYNGEE. The CDR3 extends over 15 amino acids. The CDR3 loop is CASSVDLTHSYEQYF. CDR3 in DNA: TGTGCCAGCAGCGTAGACCTCACCCACTCCTACGAGCAGTACTTC.

The chain links TRBV4-1 to TRBJ2-1; 9 nucleotides match TRBD2. CDR1 MGHRA and CDR2 YSYEKL come from the germline V gene. The CDR3 has 15 amino acids. The ends lost 2 bases at V and 8 bases at J; junction bases unmatched: 7. CDR3 coding DNA: TGCGCCAGCAGCCAAATTAGCGGGAGCTGGGATGAGCAGTTCTTC. Translation gives CASSQISGSWDEQFF.

J is TRBJ1-2 and V is TRBV12-5, with D unclear. Per germline, CDR1 LGHNT and CDR2 FRNRAP. This CDR3 comprises 13 residues. V lost 3 bases and J 2 bases, leaving 7 bases between the germline ends. The CDR3 DNA reads TGTGCTAGTGGTTTACCCAACAACTATGGCTACACCTTC. Amino acid sequence: CASGLPNNYGYTF. Supplemented by reference TRBV12-5 and TRBJ1-2, the full variable domain reads DARVTQTPRHKVTEMGQEVTMRCQPILGHNTVFWYRQTMMQGLELLAYFRNRAPLDDSGMPKDRFSAEMPDATLATLKIQPSEPRDSAVYFCASGLPNNYGYTFGSGTRLTVV.